These 26 T cell receptor beta chains were sequenced from one sample in a study of blood T cell repertoires in COVID-19. The method was immunoSEQ multiplex PCR; TCRdb's version includes in-frame clones alone and lacks a portion of them. This repertoire shows 300,000 or so clones, around 87% found once; its top ten account for 6.5% to 9.5%. The sample consisted of peripheral blood. The origin of the receptors is a woman between 45 and 65 years old who had recovered from COVID-19.

The CDR3 reads CASSPAPGRWDSPSYEQYF. The CDR3 region has the DNA TGTGCCAGCAGCCCCGCGCCGGGTCGATGGGACTCCCCATCCTACGAGCAGTACTTC. The gene calls are TRBV21-1 and TRBJ2-7; the tabulated D call, TRBD2, remains unverified against the DNA. TRBV21-1 is noted as a pseudogene. This CDR3 comprises 19 residues.

This clone appeared a single time. Other nucleotide sequences from this sample produce the same CDR3. The chain carries TRBV5-1 and TRBJ2-3, with TRBD2 as a possible D gene (6 bases). Trimming stripped 2 bases from V and 3 bases from J, with 13 bases between. The germline CDR1 and CDR2 sequences are SGHRS and YFSETQ. The CDR3 has 15 amino acids. CDR3 bases: TGCGCCAGCAGCTTCGACGGGGGAAATACAGATACGCAGTATTTT. It codes for CASSFDGGNTDTQYF. Based on the CDR3 plus reference TRBV5-1 and TRBJ2-3, the full variable domain is KAGVTQTPRYLIKTRGQQVTLSCSPISGHRSVSWYQQTPGQGLQFLFEYFSETQRNKGNFPGRFSGRQFSNSRSEMNVSTLELGDSALYLCASSFDGGNTDTQYFGPGTRLTVL.

J is TRBJ1-1 and V is TRBV28; TRBD1 matches at 8 bases. V trimming: 5 bases; J trimming: 10 bases; junction bases outside the gene matches: 9. The germline V gene has CDR1 MDHEN and CDR2 SYDVKM. The CDR3 runs 13 residues. CDR3 residues: CASSPGGFSVAFF. In DNA form, the CDR3 reads TGTGCCAGCAGTCCAGGGGGCTTTTCGGTAGCTTTCTTT.

The chain combines TRBV5-8 with TRBJ2-7, with D unclear. CDR3 size: 12 residues. The germline V and J ends were trimmed by 4 bases and 7 bases, with 12 bases remaining between them. Germline V gene sequence: CDR1 SGHTS, CDR2 YDEGEE. CDR3: CASSLLSWEQYF. The CDR3 DNA follows: TGTGCCAGCAGCCTGCTAAGTTGGGAGCAGTACTTC. The full variable domain, in which reference TRBV5-8 and TRBJ2-7 provide the parts outside the CDR3, is EAGVTQSPTHLIKTRGQQATLRCSPISGHTSVYWYQQALGLGLQFLLWYDEGEERNRGNFPPRFSGRQFPNYSSELNVNALELEDSALYLCASSLLSWEQYFGPGTRLTVT.

This chain uses TRBV28 with TRBJ2-5, with 8 bases matching TRBD2. With 7 bases clipped from V and 3 bases from J, the junction kept 16 bases outside the gene matches. CDR3 size: 17 residues. The germline CDR1 and CDR2 sequences are MDHEN and SYDVKM. The CDR3 loop is CASTTTPGGLLKETQYF. CDR3 bases: TGTGCCAGCACCACAACCCCGGGGGGGCTCCTAAAAGAGACCCAGTACTTC.

This clone was observed a single time. The chain employs TRBV9 and TRBJ2-1; 12 bases agree with TRBD2. The CDR3 is made up of 16 amino acids. J gave up 2 bases and V 3 bases, and 3 bases lay outside the gene matches. The germline gives CDR1 SGDLS, CDR2 YYNGEE. The CDR3 sequence: CASSERLAGAYNEQFF. The DNA of the CDR3 is TGTGCCAGCAGCGAGAGACTAGCGGGGGCCTACAATGAGCAGTTCTTC. Supplemented by reference TRBV9 and TRBJ2-1, the full variable domain reads DSGVTQTPKHLITATGQRVTLRCSPRSGDLSVYWYQQSLDQGLQFLIQYYNGEERAKGNILERFSAQQFPDLHSELNLSSLELGDSALYFCASSERLAGAYNEQFFGPGTRLTVL.

The rearrangement uses TRBV19 and TRBJ1-1; 9 bases fit TRBD1. CDR3 length: 13 amino acids. From germline, CDR1 is LNHDA and CDR2 SQIVND (reference sequence). J was trimmed by 6 bases and V by 9 bases; bases with no gene match: 8. The CDR3 reads CASRWDRAAEAFF. The DNA for the CDR3 is TGTGCCAGCAGGTGGGACAGGGCGGCTGAAGCTTTCTTT.

The genes are TRBV28 and TRBJ1-4; no clear D. Germline V CDR1 and CDR2: MDHEN, SYDVKM. Trimming stripped 5 bases from V and 11 bases from J, with 15 bases between. This CDR3 comprises 13 residues. This chain's CDR3 is CASSTHYPRKLFF. In nucleotides, the CDR3 is TGTGCCAGCAGTACCCATTATCCACGGAAACTGTTTTTT. The full variable domain, rest sourced from reference TRBV28 and TRBJ1-4, is DVKVTQSSRYLVKRTGEKVFLECVQDMDHENMFWYRQDPGLGLRLIYFSYDVKMKEKGDIPEGYSVSREKKERFSLILESASTNQTSMYLCASSTHYPRKLFFGSGTQLSVL.

In regard to this clone: Mismatch with germline at one junction end may stem from a read error. V and J are TRBV24-1 and TRBJ1-2; 7 bases map to TRBD1. The CDR3 is made up of 12 amino acids. Germline CDR1 reads KGHDR; CDR2 reads SFDVKD. The CDR3 coding sequence is TGTGCCACCAGTGAGTCGACAGGGATTATCGCCTTC. It yields the protein CATSESTGIIAF.

This chain connects TRBV2 to TRBJ2-7; D is ambiguous. V was cut by 6 bases and J by 2 bases, with 14 bases left in between. The CDR3 length is 14 residues. The V gene's germline CDR1 is SNHLY and CDR2 FYNNEI. The CDR3 DNA is TGTGCCAGCAGCAAGACTCCAAGAACCTACGAGCAGTACTTC. This sequence encodes CASSKTPRTYEQYF.

The V gene is TRBV6-6, the J gene TRBJ1-2; maybe TRBD1 (5 bases). This CDR3 has 13 amino acids. V gave up 1 base and J gave up 8 bases, with 11 bases separating them. Germline V gives CDR1 MNHNY, CDR2 SVGAGI (reference sequence). The CDR3 is CASSYWGSRGYTF. For the CDR3, the DNA is TGTGCCAGCAGTTACTGGGGCTCCCGGGGCTACACCTTC.

The rearrangement uses TRBV7-2 and TRBJ2-3; D perhaps matches TRBD1 (6 bases). Germline CDR1 reads SGHTA; CDR2 reads FQGNSA. This CDR3 contains 15 residues. Trimming left V 1 base short and J 6 bases short, with 14 bases between. DNA of the CDR3: TGTGCCAGCAGCTTAGAGGGGGTTACAATGGATACGCAGTATTTT. It is translated as CASSLEGVTMDTQYF.

This chain joins TRBV6-5 and TRBJ2-7; unclear D gene. The germline CDR1 and CDR2 sequences are MNHEY and SVGAGI. The CDR3 runs 14 residues. V dropped 6 bases and J dropped 7 bases, with 19 bases sitting between them. CDR3 region: CASSVTRIRREQYF. In nucleotides, the CDR3 is TGTGCCAGCAGCGTGACTCGAATCCGTCGAGAGCAGTACTTC.

The chain is built from TRBV10-3 and TRBJ1-2; D call uncertain. V shed 5 bases and J shed 1 base, with 5 bases lying between them. The CDR3 is made up of 12 amino acids. Germline CDR1 reads ENHRY; CDR2 reads SYGVKD. As DNA, the CDR3 is TGTGCCATCAGTCCAGATAACTATGGCTACACCTTC. It encodes CAISPDNYGYTF.

Concerning this clone itself: The sample has other DNA sequences that encode this CDR3 too. The genes are TRBV27 and TRBJ2-7, with a tentative D call TRBD2 (6 bases). CDR1 MNHEY and CDR2 SMNVEV come from the germline V gene (reference sequence). The V end lost 2 bases, the J end lost 8 bases, and 7 bases lay between the germline ends. The CDR3 is 11 amino acids. The CDR3 protein is CASSLGGKQYF. As DNA, the CDR3 is TGTGCCAGCAGTTTAGGCGGGAAGCAGTACTTC.

The chain combines TRBV6-5 with TRBJ2-5, with D unresolved. This CDR3 comprises 14 residues. V shed 6 bases and J shed 0 bases, with 11 bases lying between them. Germline assignment: CDR1 MNHEY and CDR2 SVGAGI. The CDR3 bases are TGTGCCAGCAGCCGCACTCGGTACCAAGAGACCCAGTACTTC. This encodes CASSRTRYQETQYF.

This CDR3 reads CASSAGTGRAKLFF. Written as DNA, the CDR3 is TGTGCCAGCAGCGCCGGGACAGGGCGGGCAAAACTGTTTTTT. The genes are TRBV9 and TRBJ1-4, with 9 positions matching TRBD1. The junction had 7 bases not matched to a gene; V was cut back by 3 bases and J by 10 bases. Per germline, CDR1 SGDLS and CDR2 YYNGEE. The CDR3 is 14 amino acids.

The chain links TRBV21-1 to TRBJ1-4; the table's D gene call, TRBD1, was not cross checked with the DNA. TRBV21-1 is termed a pseudogene. The CDR3 sequence is 13 residues long. CDR3 DNA sequence: TGTGCCAGAAGGACACCACCTAATGAAAAACTGTTTTTT. It is translated as CARRTPPNEKLFF.

The genes are TRBV13 and TRBJ1-1; D gene unclear. Germline CDR1 is PRHDT and CDR2 is FYEKMQ (reference sequence). Trimming removed 5 bases from V and 7 bases from J, with 17 bases in between. The CDR3 covers 14 residues. This CDR3 is CASSLTATVYEAFF. The CDR3 nucleotides are TGTGCCAGCAGCCTAACCGCTACAGTATATGAAGCTTTCTTT.

The chain carries TRBV14 and TRBJ2-6; D not resolved. Germline V lookup: CDR1 SGHDN, CDR2 FVKESK. V was cut by 4 bases and J by 0 bases, with 16 bases left in between. This CDR3 region has 18 residues. The CDR3 protein is CASSRRWAARSGANVLTF. The CDR3 bases are TGTGCCAGCAGCCGAAGATGGGCAGCCCGCTCTGGGGCCAACGTCCTGACTTTC. The whole variable domain, remainder taken from reference TRBV14 and TRBJ2-6, is EAGVTQFPSHSVIEKGQTVTLRCDPISGHDNLYWYRRVMGKEIKFLLHFVKESKQDESGMPNNRFLAERTGGTYSTLKVQPAELEDSGVYFCASSRRWAARSGANVLTFGAGSRLTVL.

This clone was seen just once. This chain links TRBV19 with TRBJ2-6, with D maybe TRBD1 (5 bases). Germline CDR1 and CDR2: LNHDA and SQIVND (reference sequence). Trimming cost V 7 bases and J 0 bases, with 16 bases left between them. This CDR3 spans 17 amino acids. DNA for the CDR3: TGTGCCAGTATTGGCAGGGCGACTTACTCTGGGGCCAACGTCCTGACTTTC. This sequence encodes CASIGRATYSGANVLTF.

The chain uses TRBV28 and TRBJ2-7; 7 bases map to TRBD1. Germline V gene lookup returns CDR1 MDHEN and CDR2 SYDVKM. The CDR3 totals 14 residues. J was trimmed by 3 bases and V by 2 bases; bases with no gene match: 4. CDR3 protein: CASSLRQGSYEQYF. Here the CDR3 DNA reads TGTGCCAGCAGTTTAAGACAGGGTAGCTACGAGCAGTACTTC.

The chain uses TRBV10-3 and TRBJ2-7; tentative D call: TRBD1 (6 bases). Germline lookup yields CDR1 ENHRY and CDR2 SYGVKD. CDR3 length: 12 residues. Trimming stripped 11 bases from V and 3 bases from J, with 14 bases between. CDR3 bases: TGTGCCGCGGCCGGACAGAGCTACGAGCAGTACTTC. This encodes CAAAGQSYEQYF.

The J gene is TRBJ1-2, the V gene TRBV7-9; 10 bases match TRBD1. The V gene's germline CDR1 is SEHNR and CDR2 FQNEAQ (reference sequence). CDR3 length: 14 residues. V lost 1 base, J lost 7 bases, and 3 bases stayed unmatched. The CDR3 spells CASSLVGTGVGYTF. Here the CDR3 DNA reads TGTGCCAGCAGCTTAGTCGGGACAGGGGTTGGCTACACCTTC.

The rearrangement links TRBV9 to TRBJ2-7; 11 bases line up with TRBD2. The CDR3 spans 16 residues. Germline loops: CDR1 SGDLS, CDR2 YYNGEE. After removal of 4 bases from V and 7 bases from J, the junction contained 13 bases not matched to a gene. The DNA of the CDR3 is TGTGCCAGCAGCTCCCGGGTAGCGGGAGGGCCTGGGGAGCAGTACTTC. Protein sequence: CASSSRVAGGPGEQYF.

The chain combines TRBV14 with TRBJ2-4; 8 nucleotides agree with TRBD1. Trimming removed 4 bases from V and 0 bases from J; junction bases left unmatched: 17. Germline lookup yields CDR1 SGHDN and CDR2 FVKESK. There are 20 residues in the CDR3. The CDR3 here is CASSLEFGRGPSLAKNIQYF. The CDR3 DNA reads as TGTGCCAGCAGCCTGGAGTTTGGCAGGGGGCCGTCCTTAGCCAAAAACATTCAGTACTTC.